This passage covers 20 T cell receptor beta chains from one sample sequenced in a study of monozygotic twins with inflammatory bowel disease. TCRdb reanalyzed the 5' RACE reads, giving one entry per CDR3 protein sequence and no DNA. Listed are some 170,000 distinct CDR3 sequences; 2% to 3% falls within the top ten. The sample taken for sequencing was blood. The receptors here all came from a human donor with ulcerative colitis or Crohn's disease, or a healthy co-twin of an affected twin (not recorded which).

V and J are TRBV19 and TRBJ1-2; the D call from TCRdb, TRBD1, cannot be confirmed without DNA. This CDR3 has 15 residues. Looked up from germline, CDR1 is LNHDA and CDR2 is SQIVND (reference sequence). CDR3 residues: CASSTRQGLGYGYTF. Together with reference TRBV19 and TRBJ1-2, the CDR3 gives the full variable domain: DGGITQSPKYLFRKEGQNVTLSCEQNLNHDAMYWYRQDPGQGLRLIYYSQIVNDFQKGDIAEGYSVSREKKESFPLTVTSAQKNPTAFYLCASSTRQGLGYGYTFGSGTRLTVV.

The rearrangement joins TRBV29-1 to TRBJ2-7; the TCRdb D gene call, TRBD1, has no DNA to confirm it. The V gene's germline CDR1 is SQVTM and CDR2 ANQGSEA. This CDR3 has 15 amino acids. This CDR3 reads CSVELSGQANYEQYF.

J is TRBJ2-3 and V is TRBV5-1; TCRdb indicates TRBD2, and absent DNA this call remains unverified. In germline, CDR1 is SGHRS, CDR2 YFSETQ. There are 15 residues in the CDR3. CDR3 sequence reads: CASSWGLADTDTQYF.

The rearrangement links TRBV5-5 to TRBJ2-2; the TCRdb D gene call, TRBD2, has no DNA to confirm it. The CDR3 totals 18 residues. Per the germline V gene, CDR1 is SGHKS and CDR2 is YYEKEE (reference sequence). The CDR3 loop is CASSPTGTSGIFPGELFF.

The chain links TRBV20-1 to TRBJ2-5; TCRdb reports TRBD1, a call that lacks DNA to check it against. The CDR3 has 14 residues. In germline, CDR1 is DFQATT, CDR2 SNEGSKA (reference sequence). CDR3 region: CSAPRGALRETQYF.

This chain joins TRBV5-5 and TRBJ1-5. The germline V gene has CDR1 SGHKS and CDR2 YYEKEE (reference sequence). The CDR3 spans 14 residues. This CDR3 reads CASSLVGGNQPQHF.

The chain couples TRBV5-1 to TRBJ1-1; the D call of TRBD1 rests on TCRdb alone, since no DNA is present to check it. Germline V gene lookup returns CDR1 SGHRS and CDR2 YFSETQ. This CDR3 contains 14 residues. Here the CDR3 reads CASSLVGAHGEAFF.

The chain employs TRBV5-4 and TRBJ1-6; TCRdb selects TRBD1, and the lack of DNA leaves this call unchecked. This CDR3 is built from 14 residues. From germline, CDR1 is SGHNT and CDR2 YYREEE (reference sequence). The chain's CDR3 is CASSYRGQGPPLHF.

The rearrangement uses TRBV5-5 and TRBJ2-1; the D call of TRBD1 rests on TCRdb alone, since no DNA is present to check it. This CDR3 has 14 residues. Germline V gene data show CDR1 as SGHKS and CDR2 as YYEKEE (reference sequence). CDR3 in amino acids: CASSFPGTYNEQFF.

The chain carries TRBV21-1 and TRBJ1-5; without DNA, the TCRdb call of TRBD1 cannot be checked. TRBV21-1 is a pseudogene. CDR3 length: 17 residues. This CDR3 reads CASSKEGRQVMGQPQHF.

This chain joins TRBV3-1 and TRBJ1-1. Germline assignment: CDR1 LGHDT and CDR2 YNNKEL (reference sequence). The length of the CDR3 is 14 residues. CDR3 sequence: CASSQYRVSTEAFF.

CDR3 loop: CASLNSGNQPQHF. The chain employs TRBV28 and TRBJ1-5. This CDR3 has 13 amino acids. Germline V gene data show CDR1 as MDHEN and CDR2 as SYDVKM.

V is TRBV20-1 and J is TRBJ1-2. Germline V gene sequence: CDR1 DFQATT, CDR2 SNEGSKA (reference sequence). CDR3 length: 13 residues. The CDR3 sequence is CSAPDGANYGYTF.

This sequence joins TRBV28 and TRBJ2-5; with no DNA, the TCRdb D assignment of TRBD1 cannot be verified. This CDR3 has 15 residues. The germline gives CDR1 MDHEN, CDR2 SYDVKM. CDR3 region: CASSLPDRGRETQYF.

The chain has TRBV18 and TRBJ2-3; TCRdb designates TRBD1, a call that cannot be tested without DNA. Germline V gene data show CDR1 as KGHSH and CDR2 as LQKENI. This CDR3 has 15 residues. CDR3 in amino acids: CASSHRDRATDTQYF.

The rearrangement links TRBV15 to TRBJ1-1. CDR1 is LNHNV and CDR2 is YYDKDF in the germline V gene (reference sequence). The CDR3 has 16 amino acids. The CDR3 sequence is CATSRYHGVSNTEAFF.

V usage is TRBV27 and J usage is TRBJ2-1. CDR3 length equals 13 residues. Germline values: CDR1 MNHEY, CDR2 SMNVEV (reference sequence). The CDR3 reads CASSLSRYNEQFF.

The J gene is TRBJ2-7, the V gene TRBV4-2; TCRdb lists TRBD1, though no DNA is available to test this call. The germline CDR1 and CDR2 sequences are LGHNA and YNFKEQ. This CDR3 is 19 amino acids long. CDR3 loop: CASSSSSWGAQEWGYEQYF.

The chain employs TRBV7-2 and TRBJ1-4. CDR1 and CDR2 (germline): SGHTA, FQGNSA. This CDR3 region has 12 residues. The chain's CDR3 is CASSLNVGKLFF.

The V gene is TRBV20-1, the J gene TRBJ1-4. Per germline, CDR1 DFQATT and CDR2 SNEGSKA (reference sequence). CDR3 length: 13 amino acids. The CDR3 here is CSAGGHSNEKLFF.